This T cell receptor beta chain was obtained from a study of CD8 T cells in ankylosing spondylitis. Preparation of TCR beta libraries was done by quantitative 5'-RACE with molecular barcodes. TCRdb recomputed calls from the 5' RACE reads with MiXCR, one row per CDR3 protein. Counted here are some 87,000 distinct CDR3 sequences, around 25% occurring once; the ten biggest clones make up less than 60%. The CDR3 sequence is 16 residues long. The V gene's germline CDR1 is SGHRS and CDR2 YFSETQ. Deletions cut 3 bases from V and 5 bases from J, with 21 bases between. Study-wide points: A TCR beta motif of fewer than 10 highly homologous variants seemed to mark ankylosing spondylitis blood.

With respect to this clonotype: The antigen is undetermined.

The sample comprised blood, either unsorted or a sorted T cell fraction (not recorded which). The TCR sequence derives from a male donor with ankylosing spondylitis or in good health (not recorded which). The chain uses TRBV5-1 and TRBJ2-7; D gene ambiguous. In DNA, the CDR3 is TGCGCCAGCAGCTCCGTGGCGCCCTTCCTTGGGGACGAGCAGTACTTC. As protein: CASSSVAPFLGDEQYF.